Below are 23 T cell receptor beta chains sequenced from a single sample in a study of cytomegalovirus exposure and HLA in healthy donors. Produced via immunoSEQ multiplex PCR; TCRdb's table is partial and in-frame only. There are a few hundred thousand clones in the sample; approximately 83% occur only once, and less than 1.2% lies in the top ten. The sample taken for sequencing was PBMCs. These receptors were obtained from a woman aged 18 to 35 in good health and CMV-seronegative.

This clone has just a few counts. The chain couples TRBV2 to TRBJ1-2; tentative D call: TRBD1 (5 bases). The CDR3 length is 12 residues. CDR1 SNHLY and CDR2 FYNNEI come from the germline V gene. The V end was cut by 2 bases, the J end by 6 bases, with 7 bases between. The CDR3 region has the DNA TGTGCCAGCAGTGAATGGGGGGATGGCTACACCTTC. Translation gives CASSEWGDGYTF.

The rearrangement uses TRBV5-1 and TRBJ1-1, with 9 bases matching TRBD1. Germline CDR1 reads SGHRS; CDR2 reads YFSETQ. The CDR3 loop spans 14 amino acids. With V trimmed by 5 bases and J by 4 bases, 6 bases remained unmatched. CDR3 nucleotide sequence: TGCGCCAGCAGATACAGGGGGCATGGCACTGAAGCTTTCTTT. Translation: CASRYRGHGTEAFF.

V and J are TRBV2 and TRBJ1-5; D is unclear. Germline-derived CDR1 and CDR2 are SNHLY and FYNNEI. The CDR3 sequence is 13 residues long. V lost 6 bases and J lost 2, with 8 bases in between. CDR3: CASRGGRNQPQHF. The CDR3 DNA reads as TGTGCCAGCAGAGGAGGGCGCAATCAGCCCCAGCATTTT.

V usage is TRBV7-9 and J usage is TRBJ1-5, with 9 nucleotides matching TRBD1. J lost 2 bases, V lost 6 bases, and 5 bases had no gene match. Looked up from germline, CDR1 is SEHNR and CDR2 is FQNEAQ (reference sequence). The CDR3 runs 15 residues. The CDR3 bases are TGTGCCAGCAGTCGTGGGACAGGGCGCAATCAGCCCCAGCATTTT. Its translation: CASSRGTGRNQPQHF.

This sequence joins TRBV11-1 and TRBJ2-2; D may be TRBD1 (5 bases). The germline CDR1 and CDR2 sequences are SGHAT and FQDESV (reference sequence). The CDR3 runs 17 residues. V shed 1 base and J shed 3 bases, with 15 bases lying between them. This CDR3 is CASSLGVRRADTGELFF. The CDR3 DNA follows: TGTGCCAGCAGCTTAGGGGTTCGCAGGGCCGACACCGGGGAGCTGTTTTTT.

The chain employs TRBV6-1 and TRBJ1-4, with TRBD1 identical over 8 bases. The CDR3 loop spans 14 amino acids. The germline CDR1 and CDR2 sequences are MNHNS and SASEGT. Losses at the gene ends were 6 bases for V and 7 bases for J; bases not matched to a gene: 7. CDR3 sequence reads: CASRRTGFSEKLFF. CDR3 bases: TGTGCCAGCAGGAGGACAGGGTTTAGTGAAAAACTGTTTTTT.

The V call is TRBV29-1, the J call TRBJ2-7, with 12 nucleotides matching TRBD2. V lost 4 bases to trimming and J lost 5 bases; unmatched junction nucleotides: 9. The germline gives CDR1 SQVTM, CDR2 ANQGSEA. The CDR3 is made up of 15 amino acids. CDR3 region: CSVGNRLAGDNEQYF. The DNA of the CDR3 is TGCAGCGTTGGGAACCGACTAGCGGGAGATAACGAGCAGTACTTC.

A few counts support this clone. The chain combines TRBV9 with TRBJ1-2; 11 positions agree with TRBD1. Germline CDR1 and CDR2: SGDLS and YYNGEE. The CDR3 has 15 amino acids. V trimming: 3 bases; J trimming: 6 bases; junction bases outside the gene matches: 7. The CDR3 protein is CASSAHQGQGDGYTF. Here the CDR3 DNA reads TGTGCCAGCAGCGCGCACCAGGGACAGGGGGATGGCTACACCTTC.

The chain links TRBV7-2 to TRBJ2-2; 8 bases map to TRBD1. J was trimmed by 3 bases and V by 1 base; bases with no gene match: 4. CDR3 length equals 16 residues. CDR1 SGHTA and CDR2 FQGNSA come from the germline V gene. The CDR3 DNA sequence: TGTGCCAGCAGCTTAGACAGGGGGTGGGACACCGGGGAGCTGTTTTTT. Its translation is CASSLDRGWDTGELFF. Full variable domain (remainder filled in from reference TRBV7-2 and TRBJ2-2): GAGVSQSPSNKVTEKGKDVELRCDPISGHTALYWYRQSLGQGLEFLIYFQGNSAPDKSGLPSDRFSAERTGGSVSTLTIQRTQQEDSAVYLCASSLDRGWDTGELFFGEGSRLTVL.

The chain recombines TRBV4-3 with TRBJ1-1; TRBD1 is a possible D gene (5 bases). The germline gives CDR1 LGHNA, CDR2 YSLEER. V was clipped by 2 bases and J by 3 bases, with 19 bases between them. The CDR3 is 17 amino acids. The CDR3 reads CASSQKRGRGWDTEAFF. The CDR3 nucleotides read TGCGCCAGCAGCCAAAAGCGGGGTAGGGGTTGGGACACTGAAGCTTTCTTT.

The chain links TRBV5-6 to TRBJ2-6; D call uncertain. The CDR3 spans 13 residues. V dropped 8 bases and J dropped 0 bases, with 6 bases sitting between them. Germline values: CDR1 SGHDT, CDR2 YYEEEE. CDR3 sequence reads: CASTYSGANVLTF. CDR3 nucleotides: TGTGCCAGTACATACTCTGGGGCCAACGTCCTGACTTTC.

This chain connects TRBV28 to TRBJ2-3; D is perhaps TRBD1 (5 bases). This CDR3 has 14 residues. Trimming cost V 5 bases and J 1 base, with 10 bases left between them. CDR1 and CDR2 (germline): MDHEN, SYDVKM. CDR3 loop: CASSRGRGTDTQYF. DNA of the CDR3: TGTGCCAGCAGTAGGGGTAGGGGCACAGATACGCAGTATTTT.

This clone was recorded only once. The chain recombines TRBV11-2 with TRBJ2-7; TRBD1 matches at 10 bases. CDR1 and CDR2 (germline): SGHAT, FQNNGV. This CDR3 contains 15 residues. V trimming: 6 bases; J trimming: 5 bases; junction bases outside the gene matches: 10. Written as DNA, the CDR3 is TGTGCCAGCAGAAACATTCCGGGACAGGGGAACGAGCAGTACTTC. It specifies CASRNIPGQGNEQYF. The full variable domain, completed using reference TRBV11-2 and TRBJ2-7, is EAGVAQSPRYKIIEKRQSVAFWCNPISGHATLYWYQQILGQGPKLLIQFQNNGVVDDSQLPKDRFSAERLKGVDSTLKIQPAKLEDSAVYLCASRNIPGQGNEQYFGPGTRLTVT.

In its sample, this clone was seen a few times. This chain connects TRBV4-3 to TRBJ2-7; possibly TRBD1 for D (6 bases). Germline CDR1 LGHNA, CDR2 YSLEER. CDR3 length equals 14 residues. V was pared by 0 bases and J by 3 bases, with 9 bases between. The CDR3 coding sequence is TGCGCCAGCAGCCAAGACAGGGGTCTCTACGAGCAGTACTTC. It specifies CASSQDRGLYEQYF.

V usage is TRBV11-2 and J usage is TRBJ2-2; D might be TRBD2 (6 bases). V was trimmed by 5 bases and J by 5 bases, leaving 15 bases between them. CDR1 is SGHAT and CDR2 is FQNNGV in the germline V gene. CDR3 length: 15 amino acids. CDR3 in DNA: TGTGCCAGCAGCCAAGGGACTGCGGAGACCGGGGAGCTGTTTTTT. Translating it yields CASSQGTAETGELFF.

The CDR3 nucleotides read TGTGCCAGCAGCTTGGACAGGGACCCTGGCTACACCTTC. It yields the protein CASSLDRDPGYTF. The chain is built from TRBV5-6 and TRBJ1-2; maybe TRBD1 (6 bases). CDR1 and CDR2 (germline): SGHDT, YYEEEE. CDR3 length: 13 amino acids. Trimming removed 0 bases at V and 7 bases at J, with 10 bases between.

The rearrangement uses TRBV11-2 and TRBJ2-3; the match to TRBD2 covers 9 bases. CDR1 and CDR2 from the germline V gene are SGHAT and FQNNGV. The CDR3 is made up of 15 amino acids. Losses at the gene ends were 1 base for V and 6 bases for J; bases not matched to a gene: 5. CDR3 DNA sequence: TGTGCCAGCAGCTTAGGCGGGGGGGCCTTCGATACGCAGTATTTT. Protein product: CASSLGGGAFDTQYF.

The chain uses TRBV5-8 and TRBJ2-3; 10 positions match TRBD2. Germline CDR1 SGHTS, CDR2 YDEGEE. The CDR3 covers 17 residues. J lost 3 bases, V lost 1 base, and 8 bases had no gene match. The CDR3 region is CASSLPPLAGGTDTQYF. CDR3 bases: TGTGCCAGCAGCTTGCCCCCATTAGCGGGAGGAACAGATACGCAGTATTTT.

The chain carries TRBV28 and TRBJ1-6; 7 nucleotides align to TRBD1. V was clipped by 8 bases and J by 0 bases; unmatched bases: 10. Germline V gene lookup returns CDR1 MDHEN and CDR2 SYDVKM. CDR3 length equals 17 residues. In nucleotides, the CDR3 is TGTGCCAGCGGATTGGGACAGCCCTTCTCCTATAATTCACCCCTCCACTTT. This gives the protein CASGLGQPFSYNSPLHF. Filled out from reference TRBV28 and TRBJ1-6, the complete variable domain reads DVKVTQSSRYLVKRTGEKVFLECVQDMDHENMFWYRQDPGLGLRLIYFSYDVKMKEKGDIPEGYSVSREKKERFSLILESASTNQTSMYLCASGLGQPFSYNSPLHFGNGTRLTVT.

V usage is TRBV4-3 and J usage is TRBJ1-2, with 8 bases lining up with TRBD1. J lost 3 bases, V lost 0 bases, and 3 bases had no gene match. The CDR3 covers 15 residues. CDR1 and CDR2 from the germline V gene are LGHNA and YSLEER. CDR3 sequence: CASSQEWTGYYGYTF. CDR3 DNA sequence: TGCGCCAGCAGCCAAGAATGGACAGGGTACTATGGCTACACCTTC.

This chain uses TRBV5-6 with TRBJ1-1; tentatively, D is TRBD1 (5 bases). Germline V lookup: CDR1 SGHDT, CDR2 YYEEEE. The CDR3 spans 14 residues. The ends were cut back, 0 bases at V and 4 bases at J, with 10 bases in the middle. This CDR3 reads CASSLAGVPTEAFF. For the CDR3, the DNA is TGTGCCAGCAGCTTGGCGGGGGTGCCCACTGAAGCTTTCTTT. Complete variable domain (other parts from reference TRBV5-6 and TRBJ1-1): DAGVTQSPTHLIKTRGQQVTLRCSPKSGHDTVSWYQQALGQGPQFIFQYYEEEERQRGNFPDRFSGHQFPNYSSELNVNALLLGDSALYLCASSLAGVPTEAFFGQGTRLTVV.

This rearrangement joins TRBV25-1 to TRBJ2-3; possibly TRBD2 for D (5 bases). V was shortened by 6 bases and J by 1 base, with 11 bases between the two germline ends. Germline CDR1 is MGHDK and CDR2 is SYGVNS. The CDR3 has 14 residues. The CDR3 sequence: CASRVGSRTDTQYF. The DNA for the CDR3 is TGTGCCAGCAGAGTAGGGAGCCGCACAGATACGCAGTATTTT.

This clone was picked up many times. The rearrangement uses TRBV5-4 and TRBJ1-3; D not resolved. The CDR3 covers 13 residues. The germline gives CDR1 SGHNT, CDR2 YYREEE (reference sequence). Trimming pared 1 base from V and 4 bases from J, leaving 6 bases between. CDR3 DNA: TGTGCCAGCAGCTTGACAGAAGGAAACACCATATATTTT. This translates into CASSLTEGNTIYF.